This TCR beta chain was identified during a study of T-cell memory formation after mild COVID-19. In the study overall: TCR clusters largely stayed donor specific.

V was clipped by 6 bases and J by 9 bases, with 18 bases between them. CDR3 length equals 13 residues. Study results and caveats: Several responding clones turned up in pre-infection memory, indicating that cross-reactive memory may have taken part. Shrinking CD4+ clones were chiefly CM and EM; CD8+ ones were chiefly EMRA.

Researchers used 5'RACE with constant-segment primers to make TCR alpha and TCR beta cDNA libraries that carry sample barcodes and UMIs. TCRdb reprocessed the 5' RACE reads via MiXCR and lists one record per CDR3 protein. The table records about 130,000 distinct CDR3 sequences, about 5.9% of them present only once. This clonotype occurred many times. Its antigen is currently unknown. The chain is built from TRBV12-3 or TRBV12-4 and TRBJ2-7; unclear D gene. Source material: PBMCs or a T cell subset sorted from them (not recorded which). The TCR sequence derives from an adult woman who had mild COVID-19 (a few samples of this study predate the infection). Cell type and time point are not known. The CDR3 loop reads CASSSGPVSGQYF. CDR3 in DNA: TGTGCCAGCAGCTCCGGGCCCGTCTCGGGGCAGTACTTC.